The clone carrying this T cell receptor (beta chain) has more than one count but fewer than ten. Since all of the isolated RNA was reverse transcribed, expressed TCRB transcripts were what got sequenced. Produced via immunoSEQ multiplex PCR; TCRdb's table is partial and in-frame only. The table records about 930,000 clones, roughly 17% of them present only once. The germline V and J ends were trimmed by 2 bases and 5 bases, with 13 bases remaining between them. CDR1 and CDR2 (germline): SGDLS, YYNGEE. CDR3 length: 14 amino acids. The sample belongs to a study of beta chain features in type 1 diabetes. About the study: The patient and healthy donor groups were comparable for age, gender and cell yields.

The chain links TRBV9 to TRBJ2-5; D gene ambiguous. The receptor was derived from a woman aged 18-30 years in good health. Sequencing was performed on naive CD4+ T cells from blood. The CDR3 DNA sequence: TGTGCCAGCAGCGTCGATGTGGAGAGGGAGACCCAGTACTTC. Residues: CASSVDVERETQYF. Full variable domain (missing parts from reference TRBV9 and TRBJ2-5): DSGVTQTPKHLITATGQRVTLRCSPRSGDLSVYWYQQSLDQGLQFLIQYYNGEERAKGNILERFSAQQFPDLHSELNLSSLELGDSALYFCASSVDVERETQYFGPGTRLLVL.